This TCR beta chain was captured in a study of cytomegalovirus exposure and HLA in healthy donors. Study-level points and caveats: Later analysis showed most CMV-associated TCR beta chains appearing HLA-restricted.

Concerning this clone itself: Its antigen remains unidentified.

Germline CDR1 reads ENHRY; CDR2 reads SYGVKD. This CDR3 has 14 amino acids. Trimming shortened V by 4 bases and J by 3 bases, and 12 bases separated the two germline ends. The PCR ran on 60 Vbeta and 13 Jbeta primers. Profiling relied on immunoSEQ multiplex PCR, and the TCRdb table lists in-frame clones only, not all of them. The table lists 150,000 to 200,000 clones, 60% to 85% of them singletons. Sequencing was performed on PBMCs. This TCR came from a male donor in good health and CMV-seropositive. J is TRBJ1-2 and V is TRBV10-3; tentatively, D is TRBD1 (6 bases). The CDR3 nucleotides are TGTGCCATCAGTGGACAGGACCGTTACTATGGCTACACCTTC. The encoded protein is CAISGQDRYYGYTF.